This T cell receptor beta chain was profiled in a study of OX40 agonist ivuxolimab in advanced cancers. In terms of the full investigation: The costimulatory receptor OX40 (CD134) was targeted by ivuxolimab, a fully human IgG2 agonistic monoclonal antibody. Intravenous ivuxolimab was administered to patients every 2 weeks at six dose levels: 0.01, 0.1, 0.3, 1.5, 3 and 10 mg/kg. Of the roughly 50 dose-escalation patients, hepatocellular carcinoma was present in roughly 19, melanoma in roughly 15, renal cell carcinoma in 9 and head and neck cancer in 9. In the dose-escalation cohort, 82.7% of patients were male, and the mean age was approximately 64 years, with a range of about 20 to 79. Prior anti-PD-1, anti-PD-L1 or anti-CTLA-4 therapy was permitted, and checkpoint inhibitors had been received by about 36% of dose-escalation patients. Partial responses were achieved by three dose-escalation patients, of whom one had hepatocellular carcinoma and two had cutaneous melanoma. Peripheral TCRbeta sequencing aimed to test whether ivuxolimab altered TCR sequence diversity and caused clonal T-cell expansion. The paper describes the monotherapy dose-escalation part (N of about 50 patients) of the phase I trial of ivuxolimab. The full study reports these points: Antigen specificity was not determined for the clonally expanded peripheral T cells. In partial responders in the 0.1-3.0 mg/kg groups, normalized peripheral clonal expansion was found to be among the lowest, especially among CD8+ T cells. On average, CD8+ T cells showed more expanded clones than CD4+ T cells after ivuxolimab. At doses of 0.1 to 3.0 mg/kg, clonal expansion of both CD4+ and CD8+ T cells in blood was seen between baseline and week 6. Low levels of normalized T-cell clonal expansion were also seen in some nonresponding patients.

Regarding this clone: Its recognized antigen is unknown. Qualities for individual bases were not recorded, and no much larger clone is one base off.

From its cysteine to its phenylalanine, the CDR3 spans 13 amino acids. CDR3 DNA only is kept here, 39 bases in frame from base 1. Sequences SGHRS (CDR1) and YFSETQ (CDR2) are obtained from the germline V gene. Trimming costs V 0 bases and J 6 bases, and their ends lie 6 bases apart. Genomic DNA was extracted from sorted cells for sequencing of the TCRbeta CDR3 region. The immunoSEQ Assay was used for sequencing of TCRbeta CDR3 regions. The table comes from immuneACCESS by way of TCRdb, which keeps in-frame sequences with V and J called. Part of the clones is missing from these tables; in studies checked, under half for an unresolved V gene and the rest for unknown reasons. The sample includes tens of thousands of clones, with over 65% observed a single time. Of the sample, about an eighth falls within the top ten clones. The trial excluded patients who had a history of autoimmune disease or who were on systemic immunosuppression. Peripheral blood for TCR sequencing was drawn from every dose cohort at baseline, at cycle 4 day 1 and at cycle 7 day 1. Samples were obtained from an open-label, multicenter, first-in-human phase I dose-escalation trial of ivuxolimab. Adults with locally advanced or metastatic melanoma, renal cell carcinoma, hepatocellular carcinoma or head and neck squamous cell carcinoma were enrolled in the trial. CD4+ and CD8+ T cells were sorted separately from peripheral blood before TCR sequencing.

This clonotype was obtained from an adult with an advanced solid tumor such as melanoma, head and neck, liver or kidney cancer. The chain is encoded by TRBV5-1 joined to TRBJ2-2, with no confidently assigned D gene. Sequenced material: CD4+ or CD8+ T cells sorted from blood, taken in a trial of the OX40 agonist ivuxolimab. The nucleotide sequence reads TGCGCCAGCAGCTTGGAGGGCCCCGGGGAGCTGTTTTTT. The encoded protein is CASSLEGPGELFF.